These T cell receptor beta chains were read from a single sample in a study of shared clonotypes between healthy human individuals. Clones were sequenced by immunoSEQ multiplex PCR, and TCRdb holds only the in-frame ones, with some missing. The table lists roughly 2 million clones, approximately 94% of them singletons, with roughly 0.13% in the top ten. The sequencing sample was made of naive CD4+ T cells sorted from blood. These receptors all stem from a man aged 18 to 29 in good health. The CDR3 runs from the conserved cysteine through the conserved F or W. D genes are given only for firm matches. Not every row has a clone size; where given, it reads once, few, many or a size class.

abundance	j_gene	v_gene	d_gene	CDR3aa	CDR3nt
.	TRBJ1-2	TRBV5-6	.	CASTKWNYGYTF	TGTGCCAGCACAAAGTGGAACTATGGCTACACCTTC
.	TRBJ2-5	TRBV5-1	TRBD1	CASSPGQGRETQYF	TGCGCCAGCAGCCCCGGACAGGGGCGAGAGACCCAGTACTTC
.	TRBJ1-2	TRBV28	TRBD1	CASSTETGGSGYTF	TGTGCCAGCAGTACAGAGACAGGGGGCAGTGGCTACACCTTC
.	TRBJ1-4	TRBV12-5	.	CASGLVREQARNEKLFF	TGTGCTAGTGGTTTAGTGAGGGAGCAGGCTCGGAATGAAAAACTGTTTTTT
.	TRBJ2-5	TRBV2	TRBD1	CASGKTGSGETQYF	TGTGCCAGCGGAAAGACAGGGAGCGGAGAGACCCAGTACTTC
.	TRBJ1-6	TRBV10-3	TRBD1	CAISPSDRDNSPLHF	TGTGCCATCAGCCCATCGGACAGGGATAATTCACCCCTCCACTTT
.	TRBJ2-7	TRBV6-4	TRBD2	CASSLTSGGPQYF	TGTGCCAGCAGTCTGACTAGCGGGGGGCCTCAGTACTTC
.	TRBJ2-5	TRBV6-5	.	CASRKGLNYGETQYF	TGTGCCAGCCGAAAGGGACTTAATTACGGAGAGACCCAGTACTTC
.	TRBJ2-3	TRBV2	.	CASSGGRGTDTQYF	TGTGCCAGCAGCGGTGGGCGAGGCACAGATACGCAGTATTTT
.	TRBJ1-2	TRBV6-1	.	CASTVRDNYGYTF	TGTGCCAGCACAGTCAGAGATAACTATGGCTACACCTTC
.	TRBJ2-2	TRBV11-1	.	CASSFPGFGTGELFF	TGTGCCAGCAGCTTTCCAGGTTTCGGCACCGGGGAGCTGTTTTTT
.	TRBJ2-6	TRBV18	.	CASSPTASSANVLTF	TGTGCCAGCTCTCCTACAGCCTCCTCAGCCAACGTCCTGACTTTC
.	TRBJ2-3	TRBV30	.	CAWSDQTDTQYF	TGTGCCTGGAGTGACCAAACAGATACGCAGTATTTT
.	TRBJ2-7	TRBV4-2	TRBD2	CASSQDGTSGYEQYF	TGTGCCAGCAGCCAAGATGGGACTAGCGGCTACGAGCAGTACTTC
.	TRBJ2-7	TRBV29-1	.	CSVGGSYYEQYF	TGCAGCGTTGGTGGGTCCTACTACGAGCAGTACTTC
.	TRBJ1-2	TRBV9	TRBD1	CASSWDRTYGYTF	TGTGCCAGCAGCTGGGACAGAACCTATGGCTACACCTTC
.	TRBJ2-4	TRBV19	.	CASSTGTPLETKNIQYF	TGTGCCAGTAGTACCGGGACACCCCTGGAGACCAAAAACATTCAGTACTTC
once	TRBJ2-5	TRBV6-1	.	CASSDNTGLTETQYF	TGTGCCAGCAGTGACAACACGGGACTGACGGAGACCCAGTACTTC
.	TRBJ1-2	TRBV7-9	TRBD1	CASSGGIGGLGGYTF	TGTGCCAGCAGCGGAGGAATAGGGGGCTTGGGTGGCTACACCTTC
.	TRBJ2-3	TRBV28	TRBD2	CASSLPYGAGGTDTQYF	TGTGCCAGCAGTTTACCTTACGGGGCGGGGGGCACAGATACGCAGTATTTT
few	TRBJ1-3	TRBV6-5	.	CASSRGGGGNTIYF	TGTGCCAGCAGTAGAGGGGGAGGTGGAAACACCATATATTTT
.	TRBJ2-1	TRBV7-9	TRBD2	CASSPRTSGSVNEQFF	TGTGCCAGCAGCCCCCGGACTAGCGGGAGTGTAAATGAGCAGTTCTTC
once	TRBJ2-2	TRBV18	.	CASSPPSPGFNTGELFF	TGTGCCAGCTCACCACCGAGTCCAGGGTTCAACACCGGGGAGCTGTTTTTT
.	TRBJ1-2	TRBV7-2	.	CASSLAKQVDNYGYTF	TGTGCCAGCAGCTTAGCGAAACAGGTCGATAACTATGGCTACACCTTC
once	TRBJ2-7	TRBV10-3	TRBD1	CAIGGQGPYEQYF	TGTGCCATCGGGGGACAGGGCCCCTACGAGCAGTACTTC
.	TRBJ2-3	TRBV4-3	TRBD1	CASSQDPTGGADTQYF	TGCGCCAGCAGCCAAGATCCGACAGGGGGTGCAGATACGCAGTATTTT
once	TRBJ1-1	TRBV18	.	CASSAGVNTEAFF	TGTGCCAGCTCAGCGGGTGTTAACACTGAAGCTTTCTTT
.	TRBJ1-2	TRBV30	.	CAWSVPNGYYGYTF	TGTGCCTGGAGTGTACCGAACGGCTACTATGGCTACACCTTC
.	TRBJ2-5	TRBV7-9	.	CASSLASGGEETQYF	TGTGCCAGCAGCTTGGCCTCAGGGGGGGAAGAGACCCAGTACTTC
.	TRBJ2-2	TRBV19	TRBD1	CASSPPGQWNTGELFF	TGTGCCAGTAGTCCTCCGGGACAGTGGAACACCGGGGAGCTGTTTTTT
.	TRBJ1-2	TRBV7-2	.	CASSLGRDGYTF	TGTGCCAGCAGCTTAGGCAGGGATGGCTACACCTTC
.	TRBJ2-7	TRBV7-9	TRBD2	CASSSIAGGLYEQYF	TGTGCCAGCAGCTCAATAGCGGGGGGACTTTACGAGCAGTACTTC
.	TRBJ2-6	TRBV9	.	CASRKSGANVLTF	TGTGCCAGCAGGAAATCTGGGGCCAACGTCCTGACTTTC
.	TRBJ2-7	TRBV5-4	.	CASSFPDTYEQYF	TGTGCCAGCAGCTTCCCAGATACCTACGAGCAGTACTTC
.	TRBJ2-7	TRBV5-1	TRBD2	CASSGTSGSYEQYF	TGCGCCAGCAGCGGGACTAGCGGGAGCTACGAGCAGTACTTC
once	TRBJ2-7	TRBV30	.	CAREAAGFPYEQYF	TGTGCCAGAGAGGCAGCTGGGTTCCCCTACGAGCAGTACTTC
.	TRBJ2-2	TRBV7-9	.	CASSPSWESTGELFF	TGTGCCAGCAGCCCCTCGTGGGAATCCACCGGGGAGCTGTTTTTT
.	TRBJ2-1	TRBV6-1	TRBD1	CASSGGQGSYNEQFF	TGTGCCAGCAGTGGGGGACAGGGTTCCTACAATGAGCAGTTCTTC
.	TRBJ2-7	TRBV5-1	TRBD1	CASSLEGGPYEQYF	TGCGCCAGCAGCTTGGAAGGGGGCCCTTACGAGCAGTACTTC
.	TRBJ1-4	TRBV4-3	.	CASRERPGTNEKLFF	TGCGCCAGCCGGGAGAGACCGGGGACTAATGAAAAACTGTTTTTT
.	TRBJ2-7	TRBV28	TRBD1	CASSLQGALLSPVAF	TGTGCCAGCAGCCTCCAGGGGGCGTTGTTATCCCCCGTGGCCTTC
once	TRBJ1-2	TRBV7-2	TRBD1	CASSSSGGYGYTF	TGTGCCAGCAGCAGCTCAGGGGGTTATGGCTACACCTTC